Presented here are 20 T cell receptor beta chains from one specimen sequenced in a study of control samples from healthy donors and cancer patients. Repertoires were generated with immunoSEQ multiplex PCR, while TCRdb's copy carries only in-frame clones and drops some. Of some 45,000 clones in the sample, 91% are singletons; the top ten hold roughly 20%. Sequenced material: PBMCs. These receptors all stem from a woman between 35 and 50 years old with head and neck cancer.

This clone was recorded once. The chain couples TRBV19 to TRBJ1-1; 8 bases are shared with TRBD1. The CDR3 loop spans 11 amino acids. Germline lookup yields CDR1 LNHDA and CDR2 SQIVND (reference sequence). J gave up 8 bases and V 5 bases, and 1 base lay outside the gene matches. The CDR3 DNA follows: TGTGCCAGTAGTCGACAGGGGGAAGCTTTCTTT. This translates into CASSRQGEAFF.

The V and J genes are TRBV5-5 and TRBJ1-1; D ambiguous. Trimming left V 4 bases short and J 1 base short, with 11 bases between. The CDR3 runs to 14 residues. Per the germline V gene, CDR1 is SGHKS and CDR2 is YYEKEE (reference sequence). CDR3 in amino acids: CASSGLGRNTEAFF. The CDR3 nucleotides are TGTGCCAGCAGCGGCTTGGGAAGGAACACTGAAGCTTTCTTT.

The rearrangement links TRBV2 to TRBJ1-2, with D possibly matching TRBD1 (5 bases). Germline V gene lookup returns CDR1 SNHLY and CDR2 FYNNEI. The V and J ends lost 8 bases and 6 bases respectively, with 10 bases between them. This CDR3 spans 11 amino acids. CDR3: CASRGLDGYTF. In DNA form, the CDR3 reads TGTGCCAGCCGGGGCCTCGATGGCTACACCTTC.

The genes are TRBV24-1 and TRBJ2-7, with D perhaps TRBD2 (5 bases). The CDR3 has 12 residues. CDR1 and CDR2 (germline): KGHDR, SFDVKD. V was clipped by 9 bases and J by 5 bases, with 13 bases between them. CDR3 sequence reads: CATGSQTDEQYF. CDR3 coding DNA: TGTGCCACCGGGAGCCAAACAGACGAGCAGTACTTC.

The chain has TRBV27 and TRBJ2-7; D possibly corresponds to TRBD1 (6 bases). The CDR3 covers 14 residues. CDR1 is MNHEY, CDR2 SMNVEV, per germline (reference sequence). V lost 0 bases and J 0 bases, leaving 6 bases between the germline ends. The CDR3 loop is CASSLSDSSYEQYF. Written as DNA, the CDR3 is TGTGCCAGCAGTTTATCGGACAGCTCCTACGAGCAGTACTTC.

CDR3 sequence: CASSYLRQGGPYNEQFF. The DNA of the CDR3 is TGTGCCAGCAGCTACCTTCGACAGGGGGGACCCTACAATGAGCAGTTCTTC. The chain combines TRBV27 with TRBJ2-1, with TRBD1 identical over 9 bases. Germline-derived CDR1 and CDR2 are MNHEY and SMNVEV (reference sequence). This CDR3 region has 17 residues. V shed 6 bases and J 2 bases; nucleotides not matched to a gene: 11.

This chain's CDR3 is CASSLWDHQGVQYF. The DNA for the CDR3 is TGTGCCAGCAGCTTATGGGACCACCAGGGGGTTCAGTACTTC. This chain connects TRBV7-2 to TRBJ2-4; 7 bases agree with TRBD1. This CDR3 comprises 14 residues. Germline CDR1 is SGHTA and CDR2 is FQGNSA. The junction had 9 bases not matched to a gene; V was cut back by 2 bases and J by 11 bases.

The genes are TRBV5-1 and TRBJ2-3, with no clear D. Trimming removed 4 bases at V and 0 bases at J, with 12 bases between. Looked up from germline, CDR1 is SGHRS and CDR2 is YFSETQ. CDR3 length: 15 amino acids. The CDR3 region is CASSPRPASTDTQYF. The DNA for the CDR3 is TGCGCCAGCAGCCCGAGACCCGCTAGCACAGATACGCAGTATTTT.

This clone came up once. The chain employs TRBV19 and TRBJ2-1; 10 bases map to TRBD2. This CDR3 has 15 amino acids. Germline V gives CDR1 LNHDA, CDR2 SQIVND (reference sequence). The J segment lost 7 bases and the V segment lost 7 bases, leaving 10 bases of the junction unmatched. The CDR3 spells CASTLGTSGVNEQFF. CDR3 coding DNA: TGTGCCAGTACCCTGGGCACTAGCGGGGTAAATGAGCAGTTCTTC.

The rearrangement links TRBV6-5 to TRBJ2-5; D not resolved. V was clipped by 4 bases and J by 5 bases, with 11 bases between them. Germline assignment: CDR1 MNHEY and CDR2 SVGAGI. The CDR3 runs to 13 residues. DNA of the CDR3: TGTGCCAGCAGTTTCCGGATAGAGGAGACCCAGTACTTC. Protein: CASSFRIEETQYF.

The chain joins TRBV18 to TRBJ2-2, with D maybe TRBD1 (5 bases). V lost 5 bases and J lost 8, with 15 bases in between. Germline V CDR1 and CDR2: KGHSH, LQKENI. This CDR3 region has 14 residues. In nucleotides, the CDR3 is TGTGCCAGCTCAAACCACCAGGGAACTGGGGAGCTGTTTTTT. Encoded protein: CASSNHQGTGELFF.

The chain employs TRBV28 and TRBJ1-2, with 9 bases aligning to TRBD1. Unmatched junction bases numbered 12, after V lost 6 bases and J lost 7 bases. Germline V gives CDR1 MDHEN, CDR2 SYDVKM. CDR3 length: 15 amino acids. CDR3 amino acids: CASRELGGQGFGYTF. CDR3 sequence (DNA): TGTGCCAGCAGAGAACTTGGGGGACAGGGTTTTGGCTACACCTTC.

This chain uses TRBV5-1 with TRBJ1-2; D is uncertain. The ends were cut back, 0 bases at V and 3 bases at J, with 9 bases in the middle. The CDR3 runs to 14 residues. Germline V gives CDR1 SGHRS, CDR2 YFSETQ. The CDR3 sequence: CASSLEAGYYGYTF. The CDR3 DNA is TGCGCCAGCAGCTTGGAAGCAGGATACTATGGCTACACCTTC.

The V call is TRBV5-1, the J call TRBJ1-6; perhaps TRBD1 as D (5 bases). Germline V gene lookup returns CDR1 SGHRS and CDR2 YFSETQ. V was trimmed by 5 bases and J by 8 bases, leaving 17 bases between them. The CDR3 totals 15 residues. The CDR3 DNA reads as TGCGCCAGCAGACTGGTAACGGGAGGGGATTCACCCCTCCACTTT. It translates to CASRLVTGGDSPLHF.

The CDR3 bases are TGCGCCAGCAGCCAAGTAGGGGGCAAAGCCTATATGAACACTGAAGCTTTCTTT. Its translation: CASSQVGGKAYMNTEAFF. The chain is built from TRBV4-1 and TRBJ1-1, with 7 bases matching TRBD1. The CDR3 totals 18 residues. From germline, CDR1 is MGHRA and CDR2 YSYEKL. V gave up 1 base and J gave up 0 bases; unmatched junction bases: 11.

The rearrangement joins TRBV7-9 to TRBJ2-5; D unresolved. Trimming removed 0 bases from V and 4 bases from J, with 12 bases in between. Germline V lookup: CDR1 SEHNR, CDR2 FQNEAQ (reference sequence). CDR3 length: 15 residues. CDR3 protein: CASSLAHGEGETQYF. The DNA for the CDR3 is TGTGCCAGCAGCTTAGCTCATGGGGAAGGAGAGACCCAGTACTTC.

This chain connects TRBV3-1 (or the pseudogene TRBV3-2) to TRBJ2-2, with 8 bases matching TRBD1. Trimming took 4 bases from V and 6 from J; bases not matched to a gene: 4. The germline CDR1 and CDR2 sequences are LGHDT and YNNKEL (reference sequence). The CDR3 is 14 amino acids. This chain's CDR3 is CASSLRDRPGELFF. The CDR3 nucleotides are TGTGCCAGCAGCCTTAGGGACAGGCCCGGGGAGCTGTTTTTT.

CDR3 in DNA: TGCAGTGCTGAAATCTACGAGCAGTACTTC. Its translation: CSAEIYEQYF. The chain employs TRBV20-1 and TRBJ2-7; unclear D gene. Germline CDR1 is DFQATT and CDR2 is SNEGSKA (reference sequence). Deletions cut 5 bases from V and 3 bases from J, with 5 bases between. The CDR3 spans 10 residues.

The gene calls are TRBV30 and TRBJ1-1; D gene ambiguous. Between the trimmed V and J ends, which lost 4 bases and 4 bases, there was a span of 10 bases. This CDR3 region has 12 residues. Germline V CDR1 and CDR2: GTSNPN, SVGIG (reference sequence). Here the CDR3 reads CAWTVSGTEAFF. CDR3 coding DNA: TGTGCCTGGACAGTTTCGGGCACTGAAGCTTTCTTT.

This chain links TRBV29-1 with TRBJ1-2; 9 bases align to TRBD1. Germline-derived CDR1 and CDR2 are SQVTM and ANQGSEA. V was pared by 6 bases and J by 2 bases, with 4 bases of the junction left unmatched. The CDR3 consists of 13 residues. The CDR3 DNA is TGCAGCGTCCCGGGACAGGGAAACTATGGCTACACCTTC. Its translation is CSVPGQGNYGYTF. The full variable domain, its missing parts supplied by reference TRBV29-1 and TRBJ1-2, is SAVISQKPSRDICQRGTSLTIQCQVDSQVTMMFWYRQQPGQSLTLIATANQGSEATYESGFVIDKFPISRPNLTFSTLTVSNMSPEDSSIYLCSVPGQGNYGYTFGSGTRLTVV.